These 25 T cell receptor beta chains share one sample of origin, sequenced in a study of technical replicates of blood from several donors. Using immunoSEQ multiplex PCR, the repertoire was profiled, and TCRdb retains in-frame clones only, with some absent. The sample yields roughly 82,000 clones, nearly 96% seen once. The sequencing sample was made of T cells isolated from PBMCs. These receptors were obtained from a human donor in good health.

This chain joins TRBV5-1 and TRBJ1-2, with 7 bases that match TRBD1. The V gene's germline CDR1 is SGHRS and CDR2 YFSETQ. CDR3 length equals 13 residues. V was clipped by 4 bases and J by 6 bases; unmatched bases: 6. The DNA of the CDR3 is TGCGCCAGCAGCAGAGGCCAGGGGGATGGCTACACCTTC. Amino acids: CASSRGQGDGYTF. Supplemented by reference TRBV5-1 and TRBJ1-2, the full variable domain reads KAGVTQTPRYLIKTRGQQVTLSCSPISGHRSVSWYQQTPGQGLQFLFEYFSETQRNKGNFPGRFSGRQFSNSRSEMNVSTLELGDSALYLCASSRGQGDGYTFGSGTRLTVV.

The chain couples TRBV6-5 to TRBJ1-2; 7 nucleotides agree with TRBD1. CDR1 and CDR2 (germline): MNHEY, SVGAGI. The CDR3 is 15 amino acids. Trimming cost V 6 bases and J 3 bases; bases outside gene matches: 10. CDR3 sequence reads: CASSWSGTAYYGYTF. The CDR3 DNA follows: TGTGCCAGCAGCTGGTCCGGGACAGCTTACTATGGCTACACCTTC.

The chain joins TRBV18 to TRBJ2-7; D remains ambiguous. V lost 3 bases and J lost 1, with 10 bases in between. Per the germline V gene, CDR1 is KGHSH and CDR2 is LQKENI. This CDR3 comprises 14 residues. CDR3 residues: CASSPTATSYEQYF. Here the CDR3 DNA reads TGTGCCAGCTCACCCACAGCTACATCCTACGAGCAGTACTTC.

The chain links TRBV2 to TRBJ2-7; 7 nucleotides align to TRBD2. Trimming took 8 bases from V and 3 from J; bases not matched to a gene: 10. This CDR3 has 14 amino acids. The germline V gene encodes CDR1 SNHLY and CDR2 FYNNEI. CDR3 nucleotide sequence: TGTGCCAGCTTGCGGGGGAGAGAGGGCTACGAGCAGTACTTC. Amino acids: CASLRGREGYEQYF.

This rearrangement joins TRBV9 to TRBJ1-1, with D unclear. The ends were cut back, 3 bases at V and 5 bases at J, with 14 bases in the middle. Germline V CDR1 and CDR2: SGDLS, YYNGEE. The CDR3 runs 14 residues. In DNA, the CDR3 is TGTGCCAGCAGCGCACCCGGGGTGGGGACTGAAGCTTTCTTT. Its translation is CASSAPGVGTEAFF.

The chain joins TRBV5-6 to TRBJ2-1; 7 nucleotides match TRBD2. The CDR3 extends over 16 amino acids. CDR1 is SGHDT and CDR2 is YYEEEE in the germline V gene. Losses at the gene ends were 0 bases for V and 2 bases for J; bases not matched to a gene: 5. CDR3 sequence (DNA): TGTGCCAGCAGCTTGGGTTCGGGAGGTACCTACAATGAGCAGTTCTTC. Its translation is CASSLGSGGTYNEQFF.

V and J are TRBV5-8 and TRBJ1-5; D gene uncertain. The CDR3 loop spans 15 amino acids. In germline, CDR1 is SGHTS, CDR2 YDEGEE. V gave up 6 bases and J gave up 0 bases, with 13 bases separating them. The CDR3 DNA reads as TGTGCCAGCACCCCGACGGACTATAGCAATCAGCCCCAGCATTTT. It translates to CASTPTDYSNQPQHF.

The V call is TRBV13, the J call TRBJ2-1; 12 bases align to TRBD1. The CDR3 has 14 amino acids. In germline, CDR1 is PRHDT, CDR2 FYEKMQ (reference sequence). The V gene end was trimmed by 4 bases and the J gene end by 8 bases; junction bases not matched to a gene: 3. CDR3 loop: CASSSGQGAYEQFF. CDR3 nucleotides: TGTGCCAGCAGCTCGGGACAGGGGGCCTATGAGCAGTTCTTC.

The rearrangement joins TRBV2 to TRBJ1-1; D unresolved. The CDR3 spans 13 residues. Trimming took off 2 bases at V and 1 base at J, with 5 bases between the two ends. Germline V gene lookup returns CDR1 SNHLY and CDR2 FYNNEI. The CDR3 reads CASSEKPNTEAFF. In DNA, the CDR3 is TGTGCCAGCAGTGAAAAGCCGAACACTGAAGCTTTCTTT.

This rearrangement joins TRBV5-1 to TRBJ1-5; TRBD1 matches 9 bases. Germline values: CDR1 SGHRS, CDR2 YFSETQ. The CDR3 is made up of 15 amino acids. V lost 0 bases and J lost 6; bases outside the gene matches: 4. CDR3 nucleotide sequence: TGCGCCAGCAGCTTGGACAGGGGGCCCAGTCAGCCCCAGCATTTT. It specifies CASSLDRGPSQPQHF. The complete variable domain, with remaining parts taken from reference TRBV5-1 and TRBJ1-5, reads KAGVTQTPRYLIKTRGQQVTLSCSPISGHRSVSWYQQTPGQGLQFLFEYFSETQRNKGNFPGRFSGRQFSNSRSEMNVSTLELGDSALYLCASSLDRGPSQPQHFGDGTRLSIL.

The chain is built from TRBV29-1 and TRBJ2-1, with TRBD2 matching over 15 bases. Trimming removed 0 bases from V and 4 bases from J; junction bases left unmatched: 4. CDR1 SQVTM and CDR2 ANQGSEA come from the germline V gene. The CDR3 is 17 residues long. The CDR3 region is CSVEDSGTSGRYNEQFF. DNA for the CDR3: TGCAGCGTTGAAGATAGTGGGACTAGCGGGAGGTACAATGAGCAGTTCTTC.

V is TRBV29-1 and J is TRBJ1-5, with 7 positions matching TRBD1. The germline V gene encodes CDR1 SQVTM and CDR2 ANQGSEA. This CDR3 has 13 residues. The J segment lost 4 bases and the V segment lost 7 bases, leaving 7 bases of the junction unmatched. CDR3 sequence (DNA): TGCAGCGCTAATACAGGGGCAAATCAGCCCCAGCATTTT. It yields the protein CSANTGANQPQHF.

The CDR3 nucleotides are TGTGCCAGCAGTTTTGATAGTCTAGGATACGGTATGAGCAATCAGCCCCAGCATTTT. Its protein is CASSFDSLGYGMSNQPQHF. The rearrangement joins TRBV28 to TRBJ1-5; D not resolved. Trimming removed 3 bases from V and 1 base from J, with 22 bases in between. Germline V lookup: CDR1 MDHEN, CDR2 SYDVKM. The CDR3 totals 19 residues.

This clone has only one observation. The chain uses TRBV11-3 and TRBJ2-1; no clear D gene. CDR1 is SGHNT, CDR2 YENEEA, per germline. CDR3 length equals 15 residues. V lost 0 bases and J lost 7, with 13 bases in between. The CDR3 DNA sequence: TGTGCCAGCAGCTTAGATCATGGCCGATTTAATGAGCAGTTCTTC. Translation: CASSLDHGRFNEQFF.

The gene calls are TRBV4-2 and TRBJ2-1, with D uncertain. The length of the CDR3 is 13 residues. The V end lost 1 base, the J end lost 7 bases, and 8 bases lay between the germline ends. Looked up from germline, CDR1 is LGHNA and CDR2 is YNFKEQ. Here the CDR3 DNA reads TGTGCCAGCAGCCAAGGGGCTGGGAATGAGCAGTTCTTC. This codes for CASSQGAGNEQFF.

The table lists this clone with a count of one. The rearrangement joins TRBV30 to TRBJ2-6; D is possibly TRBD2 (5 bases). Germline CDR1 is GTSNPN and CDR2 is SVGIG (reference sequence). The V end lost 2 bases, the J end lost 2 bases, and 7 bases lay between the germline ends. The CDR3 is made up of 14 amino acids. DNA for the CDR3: TGTGCCTGGAGTCCCGGGGCTGGGGCCAACGTCCTGACTTTC. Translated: CAWSPGAGANVLTF.

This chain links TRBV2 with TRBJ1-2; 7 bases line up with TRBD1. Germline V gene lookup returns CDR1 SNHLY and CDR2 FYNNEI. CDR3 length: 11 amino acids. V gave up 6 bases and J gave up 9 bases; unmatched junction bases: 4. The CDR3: CASRTGIRYTF. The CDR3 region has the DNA TGTGCCAGCAGGACAGGGATCCGCTACACCTTC.

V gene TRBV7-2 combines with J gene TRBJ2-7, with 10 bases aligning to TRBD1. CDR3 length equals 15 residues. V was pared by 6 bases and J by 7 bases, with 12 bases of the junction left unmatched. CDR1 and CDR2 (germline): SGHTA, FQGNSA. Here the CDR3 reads CASRPPDRGFREQYF. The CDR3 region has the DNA TGTGCCAGCAGGCCCCCGGACAGGGGGTTCAGGGAGCAGTACTTC.

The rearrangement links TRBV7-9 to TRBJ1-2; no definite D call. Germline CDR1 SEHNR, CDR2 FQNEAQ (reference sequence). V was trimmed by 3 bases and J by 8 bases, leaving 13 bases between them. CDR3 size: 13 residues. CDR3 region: CASSFSGENGYTF. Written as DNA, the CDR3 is TGTGCCAGCAGCTTTTCTGGGGAGAACGGCTACACCTTC.

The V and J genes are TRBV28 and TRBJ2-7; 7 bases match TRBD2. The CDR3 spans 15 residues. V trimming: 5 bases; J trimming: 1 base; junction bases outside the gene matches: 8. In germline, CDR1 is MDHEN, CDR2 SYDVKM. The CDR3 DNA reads TGTGCCAGCAGTCTTCTAGCGGCCCCATCCTACGAGCAGTACTTC. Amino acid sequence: CASSLLAAPSYEQYF.

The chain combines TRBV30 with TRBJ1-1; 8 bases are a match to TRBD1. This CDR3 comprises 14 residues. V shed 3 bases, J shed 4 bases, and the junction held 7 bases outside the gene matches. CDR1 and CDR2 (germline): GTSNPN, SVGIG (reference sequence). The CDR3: CAWRKQGGGTEAFF. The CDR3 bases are TGTGCCTGGAGAAAACAGGGGGGCGGCACTGAAGCTTTCTTT.

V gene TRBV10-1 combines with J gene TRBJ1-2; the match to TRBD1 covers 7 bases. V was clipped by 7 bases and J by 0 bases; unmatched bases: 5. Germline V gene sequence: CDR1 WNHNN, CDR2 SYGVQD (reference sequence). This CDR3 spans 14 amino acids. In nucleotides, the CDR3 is TGCGCCAGCAAACCGACAGGGACTAACTATGGCTACACCTTC. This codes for CASKPTGTNYGYTF.

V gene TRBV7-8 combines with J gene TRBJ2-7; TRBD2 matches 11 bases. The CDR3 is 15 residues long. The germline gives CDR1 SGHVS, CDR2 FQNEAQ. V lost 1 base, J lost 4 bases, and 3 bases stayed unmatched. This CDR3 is CASSLGSSGGYEQYF. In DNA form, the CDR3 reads TGTGCCAGCAGCTTAGGATCTAGCGGGGGGTACGAGCAGTACTTC.

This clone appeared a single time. CDR3 amino acids: CASARGINQPQHF. The CDR3 nucleotides are TGTGCCAGCGCTCGTGGCATTAACCAGCCCCAGCATTTT. V is TRBV7-9 and J is TRBJ1-5; D is unclear. The V end lost 8 bases, the J end lost 7 bases, and 15 bases lay between the germline ends. Germline V gene data show CDR1 as SEHNR and CDR2 as FQNEAQ (reference sequence). The CDR3 covers 13 residues.

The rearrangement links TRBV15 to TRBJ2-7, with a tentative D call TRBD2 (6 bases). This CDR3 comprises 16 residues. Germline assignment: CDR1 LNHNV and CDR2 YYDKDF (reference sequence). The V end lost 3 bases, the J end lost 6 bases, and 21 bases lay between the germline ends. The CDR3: CATSRPQEGMRGEQYF. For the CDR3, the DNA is TGTGCCACCAGCAGGCCACAGGAGGGGATGAGGGGCGAGCAGTACTTC.